The clone carrying this T cell receptor (beta chain) was recorded at least ten times. The sample belongs to a study of T cells in Graves' hyperthyroidism and ophthalmopathy. RNA transcripts served as the template for amplifying TCR beta CDR3 regions. The HTBI primer set drove a first-round RT-PCR of the TCR CDR3. TCRdb re-called the multiplex PCR reads through MiXCR, storing one row per CDR3 protein. The table includes around 600,000 distinct CDR3 sequences, approximately 42% detected once. This receptor was obtained from an adult man with Graves' disease, either hyperthyroidism or ophthalmopathy (not recorded which). The source material was peripheral blood or thyroid tissue (not recorded which).

The CDR3 here is CASSLAGAPGQEAFF. The CDR3 nucleotides are TGCGCCAGCAGCTTGGCCGGGGCCCCGGGACAGGAAGCTTTCTTT. The rearrangement joins TRBV5-1 to TRBJ1-1, with TRBD1 matching over 7 bases. Germline trimming cut 0 bases from V and 8 bases from J; bases unmatched to any gene: 10. The CDR3 covers 15 residues. CDR1 and CDR2 (germline): SGHRS, YFSETQ.